The sequence of this T cell receptor beta chain was determined in a study of T cells after yellow fever vaccination. TCRdb passed the 5' RACE reads through MiXCR, listing each CDR3 protein once. The sample includes approximately 300,000 distinct CDR3 sequences, around 10% of them seen just once. Ten or more counts support this clonotype. CDR1 is SEHNR and CDR2 is FQNEAQ in the germline V gene (reference sequence). The CDR3 contains 13 residues. V trimming: 9 bases; J trimming: 1 base; junction bases outside the gene matches: 1. The rearrangement links TRBV7-9 to TRBJ2-3; 10 bases map to TRBD2. The sample consisted of CD4+ T cells sorted from PBMCs, taken 45 days after the yellow fever booster vaccination. The origin of this receptor is a man between 18 and 35 years old who received the YFV17D yellow fever vaccine. The CDR3 nucleotides read TGTGCCAGGGGGACTAGCGGCACAGATACGCAGTATTTT. It translates to CARGTSGTDTQYF. Based on the CDR3 plus reference TRBV7-9 and TRBJ2-3, the full variable domain is DTGVSQNPRHKITKRGQNVTFRCDPISEHNRLYWYRQTLGQGPEFLTYFQNEAQLEKSRLLSDRFSAERPKGSFSTLEIQRTEQGDSAMYLCARGTSGTDTQYFGPGTRLTVL.